These 22 T cell receptor beta chains were sequenced from one sample in a study of control samples from healthy donors and cancer patients. Assay used: immunoSEQ multiplex PCR; TCRdb lists only in-frame clones, some missing. The sample consists of tens of thousands of clones, roughly 84% of them appearing once. Material for sequencing was PBMCs. Receptor source: a man aged 65 to 79 with lung cancer.

The chain employs TRBV11-2 and TRBJ2-5, with D maybe TRBD1 (7 bases). This CDR3 is built from 13 residues. Germline CDR1 and CDR2: SGHAT and FQNNGV. Deletions cut 7 bases from V and 5 bases from J, with 14 bases between. CDR3 sequence: CASTTGRRETQYF. DNA of the CDR3: TGTGCCAGCACGACAGGGAGGCGGGAGACCCAGTACTTC. Drawing the rest from reference TRBV11-2 and TRBJ2-5, the complete variable domain is EAGVAQSPRYKIIEKRQSVAFWCNPISGHATLYWYQQILGQGPKLLIQFQNNGVVDDSQLPKDRFSAERLKGVDSTLKIQPAKLEDSAVYLCASTTGRRETQYFGPGTRLLVL.

The chain carries TRBV7-2 and TRBJ2-4; D remains unclear. There are 14 residues in the CDR3. V lost 1 base and J 12 bases, leaving 16 bases between the germline ends. Looked up from germline, CDR1 is SGHTA and CDR2 is FQGNSA. The CDR3 reads CASSLGGRLVSQYF. CDR3 nucleotide sequence: TGTGCCAGCAGCTTAGGAGGACGGCTGGTATCTCAGTACTTC.

The rearrangement links TRBV6-1 to TRBJ2-3; TRBD2 matches 9 bases. CDR3 length equals 15 residues. Germline V lookup: CDR1 MNHNS, CDR2 SASEGT. J was trimmed by 2 bases and V by 4 bases; bases with no gene match: 4. CDR3 sequence: CASSVAGEITDTQYF. In DNA, the CDR3 is TGTGCCAGCAGTGTAGCGGGGGAGATCACAGATACGCAGTATTTT.

The chain joins TRBV6-5 to TRBJ2-2; a possible D gene is TRBD1 (6 bases). V was pared by 6 bases and J by 3 bases, with 11 bases between. Germline assignment: CDR1 MNHEY and CDR2 SVGAGI. This CDR3 comprises 14 residues. CDR3: CASSVRGYTGELFF. CDR3 bases: TGTGCCAGCAGCGTCAGGGGTTACACCGGGGAGCTGTTTTTT.

The rearrangement joins TRBV28 to TRBJ2-1, with 10 bases fitting TRBD1. Germline V gives CDR1 MDHEN, CDR2 SYDVKM. This CDR3 contains 16 residues. V lost 4 bases and J lost 2; bases outside the gene matches: 5. The CDR3 here is CASSYRGQGTYNEQFF. Written as DNA, the CDR3 is TGTGCCAGCAGTTACAGGGGACAGGGGACCTACAATGAGCAGTTCTTC.

The J gene is TRBJ2-2, the V gene TRBV5-1, with D possibly matching TRBD2 (6 bases). The ends were cut back, 4 bases at V and 6 bases at J, with 10 bases in the middle. Germline CDR1 and CDR2: SGHRS and YFSETQ. The CDR3 contains 13 residues. The CDR3 sequence is CASSRETAGELFF. CDR3 nucleotides: TGCGCCAGCAGCCGGGAGACAGCCGGGGAGCTGTTTTTT.

V is TRBV14 and J is TRBJ1-2; 7 positions match TRBD1. The germline V gene has CDR1 SGHDN and CDR2 FVKESK. With 3 bases clipped from V and 4 bases from J, the junction kept 2 bases outside the gene matches. The CDR3 is 13 amino acids. The CDR3 nucleotides read TGTGCCAGCAGCCATGACAGGGTCTATGGCTACACCTTC. This translates into CASSHDRVYGYTF.

This clone was found once. The chain has TRBV5-5 and TRBJ1-1; D is possibly TRBD1 (5 bases). The CDR3 is made up of 15 amino acids. Trimming removed 0 bases at V and 0 bases at J, with 9 bases between. CDR1 and CDR2 (germline): SGHKS, YYEKEE (reference sequence). CDR3: CASSLGTFMNTEAFF. As DNA, the CDR3 is TGTGCCAGCAGCTTGGGGACATTCATGAACACTGAAGCTTTCTTT.

V usage is TRBV5-5 and J usage is TRBJ1-1, with 8 bases identical to TRBD1. Germline values: CDR1 SGHKS, CDR2 YYEKEE (reference sequence). V lost 5 bases, J lost 6 bases, and 6 bases stayed unmatched. This CDR3 is built from 13 residues. The CDR3 bases are TGTGCCAGCAGTCGTCAGGGGGCCGCTGAAGCTTTCTTT. This encodes CASSRQGAAEAFF.

The chain uses TRBV7-2 and TRBJ2-1, with 8 bases matching TRBD2. Germline V gene lookup returns CDR1 SGHTA and CDR2 FQGNSA. This CDR3 comprises 17 residues. V was pared by 4 bases and J by 10 bases, with 18 bases of the junction left unmatched. The CDR3 is CASSSRLAGIAWGEQFF. In DNA, the CDR3 is TGTGCCAGCAGCTCCCGCCTAGCGGGCATTGCCTGGGGGGAGCAGTTCTTC.

This rearrangement joins TRBV5-8 to TRBJ2-7, with 9 bases that match TRBD1. V dropped 2 bases and J dropped 5; count of bases not matched to a gene: 5. The CDR3 extends over 14 amino acids. In germline, CDR1 is SGHTS, CDR2 YDEGEE. For the CDR3, the DNA is TGTGCCAGCAGCTTTCGGGACAGGGACAACGAGCAGTACTTC. Encoded protein: CASSFRDRDNEQYF. The full variable domain, completed using reference TRBV5-8 and TRBJ2-7, is EAGVTQSPTHLIKTRGQQATLRCSPISGHTSVYWYQQALGLGLQFLLWYDEGEERNRGNFPPRFSGRQFPNYSSELNVNALELEDSALYLCASSFRDRDNEQYFGPGTRLTVT.

The chain carries TRBV13 and TRBJ2-4, with 7 bases lining up with TRBD1. V dropped 5 bases and J dropped 1; count of bases not matched to a gene: 8. This CDR3 is 16 amino acids long. Per the germline V gene, CDR1 is PRHDT and CDR2 is FYEKMQ (reference sequence). The CDR3 sequence is CASSPQGVRAKNIQYF. Here the CDR3 DNA reads TGTGCCAGCAGCCCCCAGGGGGTTCGCGCCAAAAACATTCAGTACTTC.

The genes are TRBV19 and TRBJ1-4; no firm D call. The CDR3 covers 14 residues. The germline V and J ends were trimmed by 4 bases and 4 bases, with 10 bases remaining between them. Germline V lookup: CDR1 LNHDA, CDR2 SQIVND (reference sequence). CDR3 residues: CASSKNWGNEKLFF. The DNA for the CDR3 is TGTGCCAGTAGTAAGAACTGGGGTAATGAAAAACTGTTTTTT.

CDR3 coding DNA: TGTGCCAGCAGCGGACGGGGCTCCAGAGGTTCACCCCTCCACTTT. Encoded protein: CASSGRGSRGSPLHF. The chain combines TRBV6-5 with TRBJ1-6; possible D gene TRBD1, 5 bases. V was clipped by 6 bases and J by 9 bases, with 18 bases between them. CDR1 MNHEY and CDR2 SVGAGI come from the germline V gene. The CDR3 has 15 amino acids.

The chain carries TRBV30 and TRBJ2-7, with a weak D call TRBD2 (6 bases). Trimming stripped 2 bases from V and 2 bases from J, with 19 bases between. Germline V lookup: CDR1 GTSNPN, CDR2 SVGIG (reference sequence). There are 16 residues in the CDR3. The CDR3 DNA is TGTGCCTGGAGTATCTCGGGACTTTTAACGCCCTACGAGCAGTACTTC. Translation: CAWSISGLLTPYEQYF.

The V gene is TRBV6-5, the J gene TRBJ2-7; D gene uncertain. The CDR3 extends over 11 amino acids. V was clipped by 6 bases and J by 7 bases, with 10 bases between them. Germline loops: CDR1 MNHEY, CDR2 SVGAGI. CDR3 DNA sequence: TGTGCCAGCAGCAACGTGGGGGAGCAGTACTTC. Translation: CASSNVGEQYF.

This clone has only one observation. The rearrangement links TRBV7-3 to TRBJ1-2; no firm D call. The CDR3 length is 16 residues. Germline CDR1 is SGHTA and CDR2 is FQGTGA. Deletions cut 2 bases from V and 7 bases from J, with 20 bases between. CDR3 nucleotide sequence: TGTGCCAGCAGCTTAGACCCCCAGTTGGCCTATGGTGGCTACACCTTC. Translation: CASSLDPQLAYGGYTF.

CDR3 amino acids: CASSLGRDEKLFF. In nucleotides, the CDR3 is TGTGCCAGCAGCTTGGGCAGGGATGAAAAACTGTTTTTT. The V gene is TRBV5-6, the J gene TRBJ1-4; a weak D match, TRBD1 (5 bases). Trimming stripped 0 bases from V and 6 bases from J, with 6 bases between. CDR1 is SGHDT, CDR2 YYEEEE, per germline. The length of the CDR3 is 13 residues. Full variable domain (missing parts from reference TRBV5-6 and TRBJ1-4): DAGVTQSPTHLIKTRGQQVTLRCSPKSGHDTVSWYQQALGQGPQFIFQYYEEEERQRGNFPDRFSGHQFPNYSSELNVNALLLGDSALYLCASSLGRDEKLFFGSGTQLSVL.

The chain uses TRBV28 and TRBJ2-3, with a tentative D call TRBD1 (5 bases). The ends were cut back, 3 bases at V and 1 base at J, with 14 bases in the middle. Per the germline V gene, CDR1 is MDHEN and CDR2 is SYDVKM. The CDR3 has 16 amino acids. CDR3 in DNA: TGTGCCAGCAGTTTTGGGTGGGGCAGAGGCACAGATACGCAGTATTTT. Protein product: CASSFGWGRGTDTQYF. Variable domain in full (rest from reference TRBV28 and TRBJ2-3): DVKVTQSSRYLVKRTGEKVFLECVQDMDHENMFWYRQDPGLGLRLIYFSYDVKMKEKGDIPEGYSVSREKKERFSLILESASTNQTSMYLCASSFGWGRGTDTQYFGPGTRLTVL.

This chain uses TRBV11-3 with TRBJ2-2; tentatively, D is TRBD1 (6 bases). This CDR3 contains 14 residues. Germline loops: CDR1 SGHNT, CDR2 YENEEA. Deletions cut 6 bases from V and 4 bases from J, with 12 bases between. In DNA, the CDR3 is TGTGCCAGCAGTTCGGACAGCTTCACCGGGGAGCTGTTTTTT. It yields the protein CASSSDSFTGELFF.

This clone was picked up a small number of times. The chain recombines TRBV6-5 with TRBJ1-1; D is unclear. The germline gives CDR1 MNHEY, CDR2 SVGAGI. The CDR3 spans 15 residues. The ends were cut back, 2 bases at V and 5 bases at J, with 15 bases in the middle. CDR3 DNA: TGTGCCAGCAGTTACCTTCCCCAGACGCAAACTGAAGCTTTCTTT. It codes for CASSYLPQTQTEAFF.

This chain connects TRBV4-2 to TRBJ1-3; 8 positions agree with TRBD1. This CDR3 region has 14 residues. V shed 5 bases and J 4 bases; nucleotides not matched to a gene: 4. The germline V gene encodes CDR1 LGHNA and CDR2 YNFKEQ. CDR3 sequence (DNA): TGTGCCAGCAGCTTGGACAGGGCGGGAAACACCATATATTTT. Translation gives CASSLDRAGNTIYF.